The rows below give T cell receptor beta chains drawn from one sample of a study of blood T cell repertoires in COVID-19. Sequencing was performed with immunoSEQ multiplex PCR; in TCRdb, only in-frame clones are kept and a portion is missing. The data show 450,000 or so clones, with 89% seen just once and about 0.91% held by the top ten. The sample comprised peripheral blood. All receptors derive from a man aged 18 to 29 with COVID-19, enrolled during active disease. CDR3s include the opening cysteine and the closing phenylalanine or tryptophan. The order of the fields is CDR3 DNA, CDR3 protein, V gene, clone size, D gene, J gene. D genes are given only for firm matches. Some rows have no size entry. The others give once, few or many, or a class for an expanded clone.

TGTGCCAGCAGCTTGAAGCGGGGGGGCTTCGAGCAGTTCTTC | CASSLKRGGFEQFF | TRBV5-4 | . | TRBD2 | TRBJ2-1
TGTGCCAGCAGTTCTAGCGGGAGCGGCTCCTACGAGCAGTACTTC | CASSSSGSGSYEQYF | TRBV5-8 | . | TRBD2 | TRBJ2-7
TGTGCCAGCAGTTCAACCGGACTACCGTCCAATGAGCAGTTCTTC | CASSSTGLPSNEQFF | TRBV28 | . | . | TRBJ2-1
TGTGCCACCTATAATTCACGCCGACTAGGTGAGACCCAGTACTTC | CATYNSRRLGETQYF | TRBV24-1 | . | . | TRBJ2-5
TGTGCCAGTAGTATCTCCGACAGGACAACCTTCTCTGGAAACACCATATATTTT | CASSISDRTTFSGNTIYF | TRBV19 | . | . | TRBJ1-3
TGTGCCAGCGGCCGGATGGGACTAGCGGGACAAGAGACCCAGTACTTC | CASGRMGLAGQETQYF | TRBV13 | . | TRBD2 | TRBJ2-5
TGTGCCAGCAGCCTCGGACTAGCGGGAGGGGTCGGGGAGCTGTTTTTT | CASSLGLAGGVGELFF | TRBV3-1/TRBV3-2 | . | TRBD2 | TRBJ2-2
TGTGCCAGCAGTGGCCAAGAGGGCTACACCTTC | CASSGQEGYTF | TRBV6-4 | . | . | TRBJ1-2
TGTGCCACCCTAGACAGGGGGGATGAAGCTTTCTTT | CATLDRGDEAFF | TRBV6-5 | few | TRBD1 | TRBJ1-1
TGTGCCAGCAGCCCCATGACTTCGGTAGTCGGAAACACCATATATTTT | CASSPMTSVVGNTIYF | TRBV3-1/TRBV3-2 | once | . | TRBJ1-3
TGTGCCAGCAGATTGACAGGGAACTACACCTTC | CASRLTGNYTF | TRBV5-6 | . | TRBD1 | TRBJ1-2
TGTGCCAGCAGCGCCTCCGGAGGGGCGAACACCGGGGAGCTGTTTTTT | CASSASGGANTGELFF | TRBV7-9 | . | . | TRBJ2-2
TGTGCCAGCAGTGTGACTGGCCTAGCGGGAGTTGGGCAGTACTTC | CASSVTGLAGVGQYF | TRBV27 | . | TRBD2 | TRBJ2-7
TGTGCCAGCTCAACGAGTCCGAGACAGACTAACACCGGGGAGCTGTTTTTT | CASSTSPRQTNTGELFF | TRBV18 | . | . | TRBJ2-2
TGCGCCAGCAGCTTGGTGGGGGGGGTTCCCGACGAGCAGTACTTC | CASSLVGGVPDEQYF | TRBV5-1 | . | TRBD2 | TRBJ2-7
TGTGCCAGCAGCCGGGGACAGGGGGCGGGGGAGACCCAGTACTTC | CASSRGQGAGETQYF | TRBV5-4 | once | TRBD1 | TRBJ2-5
TGCAGCACCTCGAGTACTGGAAACACCATATATTTT | CSTSSTGNTIYF | TRBV29-1 | . | . | TRBJ1-3
TGCGCCAGCAGACGAGACACCGGGGAGCTGTTTTTT | CASRRDTGELFF | TRBV5-1 | . | . | TRBJ2-2
TGCGCCAGCAGCTTGGACAGGGTGTGGGAGACCCAGTACTTC | CASSLDRVWETQYF | TRBV5-1 | . | . | TRBJ2-5
TGTGCCAGCAATCGGCAGGGAACAGAGAATAAGTCCTTCTTC | CASNRQGTENKSFF | TRBV2 | . | . | TRBJ1-2
TGTGCCAGCAGCTTAGTCGACTATGGCTACACCTTC | CASSLVDYGYTF | TRBV7-9 | . | . | TRBJ1-2
TGCGCCAGCAGCATTTCGATAGCGGGAGCAAATGAGCAGTTCTTC | CASSISIAGANEQFF | TRBV5-1 | . | TRBD2 | TRBJ2-1
TGTGCCAGCAGTTTGTCAGAGAACACTGAAGCTTTCTTT | CASSLSENTEAFF | TRBV12-3/TRBV12-4 | once | . | TRBJ1-1
TGTGCCAGCAGAAAGCGGGGGGTCTTCTACGAGCAGTACTTC | CASRKRGVFYEQYF | TRBV3-1/TRBV3-2 | . | TRBD2 | TRBJ2-7
TGTGCCAGCAGCCGGGACCGACGGGGGGAGCAGTACTTC | CASSRDRRGEQYF | TRBV7-2 | . | . | TRBJ2-7
TGTGCCAGCAGAAAAACTGCACTAGCGGGAGGTGGCGAGCAGTACTTC | CASRKTALAGGGEQYF | TRBV7-9 | . | TRBD2 | TRBJ2-7
TGTGCCAGCAGCTTGCTACTAGCGGGGCCTGGAGAAGAGTTCTTC | CASSLLLAGPGEEFF | TRBV5-8 | . | TRBD2 | TRBJ2-1
TGTGCCACCAGAGCCCTACGGGACAGCTCCTTTGGGACGACCGACTACGAGCAGTACTTC | CATRALRDSSFGTTDYEQYF | TRBV24-1 | . | TRBD1 | TRBJ2-7
TGTGCCACAAAGGGGGGGGGCTTCCCCTACGAGCAGTACTTC | CATKGGGFPYEQYF | TRBV28 | . | . | TRBJ2-7
TGCAGTGCTAGTCGACCCGGCGGGGGTTACGAGCAGTACTTC | CSASRPGGGYEQYF | TRBV20-1 | . | TRBD2 | TRBJ2-7
TGTGCCAGCAGTGAATCCAACGGTTTAGCGGGGATCGTCTTC | CASSESNGLAGIVF | TRBV6-1 | . | TRBD2 | TRBJ2-7
TGTGCCAGCACGCCAGGGCTAAATCAGCCCCAGCATTTT | CASTPGLNQPQHF | TRBV6-5 | . | . | TRBJ1-5
TGTGCCAGCTGCCCCGGGACAGGGAGGCAAGAGACCCAGTACTTC | CASCPGTGRQETQYF | TRBV27 | once | TRBD1 | TRBJ2-5
TGTGCCAGCAGACAGGCAACTAATGAAAAACTGTTTTTT | CASRQATNEKLFF | TRBV6-6 | . | . | TRBJ1-4
TGCGCCAGCAGCACCTCAACCGGGACAGGGGGATATGGCTACACCTTC | CASSTSTGTGGYGYTF | TRBV5-1 | . | TRBD1 | TRBJ1-2
TGTGCCAGCAGCTTCCCCCGGGGGTTTGTCAGCTCCTACAATGAGCAGTTCTTC | CASSFPRGFVSSYNEQFF | TRBV7-9 | . | . | TRBJ2-1
TGTGCCAGTAGTACTAACACAGATACGCAGTATTTT | CASSTNTDTQYF | TRBV19 | . | . | TRBJ2-3
TGTGCCAGCAGCTTAGGGGGCCAGCCCCAGCATTTT | CASSLGGQPQHF | TRBV13 | . | . | TRBJ1-5
TGTGCCAGCAGTCGGGGACAGGGGTGGTCGGCTGAAGCTTTCTTT | CASSRGQGWSAEAFF | TRBV2 | . | TRBD1 | TRBJ1-1
TGTGCCAGCAGTGAATGGGACAGTGAGCAGTTCTTC | CASSEWDSEQFF | TRBV27 | . | TRBD1 | TRBJ2-1
TGCGCCAGGAGGTGGGTTCGGGTTGAAGCTTTCTTT | CARRWVRVEAFF | TRBV10-2 | . | . | TRBJ1-1
TGCGCCAGCAGCCAAGAAGGGAGAGCTCTAGAGGATACGCAGTATTTT | CASSQEGRALEDTQYF | TRBV4-1 | . | . | TRBJ2-3
TGCGCCAGCAGCCAGAGCCCCTATGGGGAGAGGGGCTACACCTTC | CASSQSPYGERGYTF | TRBV4-1 | . | . | TRBJ1-2
TGTGCCAGCAGCCAAGGCGGGGGTTCCACTGAAGCTTTCTTT | CASSQGGGSTEAFF | TRBV5-4 | few | . | TRBJ1-1
TGCAGCGCCTCCCGTTCGACAGGGGGAGGTGCCGAGCAGTACTTC | CSASRSTGGGAEQYF | TRBV29-1 | . | TRBD1 | TRBJ2-7
TGCGCCAGCAGCTTGGGCGGCTCTGGGGCCAACGTCCTGACTTTC | CASSLGGSGANVLTF | TRBV5-1 | . | . | TRBJ2-6
TGTGCCAGCAGCCAAGACAGGGGGCGGTGGGGCTACACCTTC | CASSQDRGRWGYTF | TRBV3-1/TRBV3-2 | . | TRBD1 | TRBJ1-2
TGTGCCAGCAGTGAAGCGCAGGTCGAGCAGTACTTC | CASSEAQVEQYF | TRBV6-1 | once | . | TRBJ2-7
TGTGCCAGCAGAACCGGGACAATAAACACCGGGGAGCTGTTTTTT | CASRTGTINTGELFF | TRBV9 | . | . | TRBJ2-2
TGTGCCAGCAGAAGAGGGGCGGGAGTAGGCAGCACCGGGGAGCTGTTTTTT | CASRRGAGVGSTGELFF | TRBV2 | . | TRBD2 | TRBJ2-2